The sequence of this T cell receptor beta chain was determined in a study of PD-1 blockade in mismatch repair-deficient tumors. About the research overall: Patients had over ten mismatch repair-deficient cancer types and were previously treated and progressing.

V dropped 3 bases and J dropped 5 bases, with 10 bases sitting between them. Looked up from germline, CDR1 is LNHDA and CDR2 is SQIVND (reference sequence). The CDR3 runs 13 residues. TCR sequencing covered a few patients who responded to pembrolizumab. Concerning this clone: Antigen unknown.

Findings and caveats of the study: Rapid post-treatment expansion, then contraction, generally preceding radiologic response, marked tumor-resident clones.

Produced via immunoSEQ multiplex PCR; TCRdb's table is partial and in-frame only. Of about 120,000 clones listed, around 87% are singletons. The clonotype originates from an adult with mismatch repair-deficient cancer. V is TRBV19 and J is TRBJ1-1; D may be TRBD1 (5 bases). The material was peripheral blood, obtained 44 weeks after starting pembrolizumab. CDR3 DNA sequence: TGTGCCAGTAGTATGGGGGGGAGGACTGAAGCTTTCTTT. It encodes CASSMGGRTEAFF.